A single T cell receptor (beta chain) is shown here with its context. What it recognizes is unknown. The treatment: roughly ten-day PBMC culture with coronavirus spike peptide pools or control peptides (ViraFEST assay). Germline loops: CDR1 SGHNT, CDR2 YYREEE (reference sequence). The CDR3 length is 16 residues. V was cut by 2 bases and J by 1 base, with 15 bases left in between. With the Oncomine TCR Beta short-read assay, DNA from cultured CD4+ T cells was sequenced. TCRdb itself ran the PCR reads through MiXCR, one entry per CDR3 protein. The data contain approximately 21,000 distinct CDR3 sequences, roughly 29% of them seen just once; the ten biggest clones take up approximately 11%. This record comes from a study of vaccination and CD4 T cells after COVID-19. Overall study results and limits: Spike mono-reactive status applied to 304 of 307 vaccine-specific clones in convalescent patients.

V usage is TRBV5-4 and J usage is TRBJ2-5; perhaps D is TRBD1 or TRBD2 (5 bases each). Sequencing was performed on cultured CD4+ T cells from blood. This receptor was taken from a human donor with COVID-19. The CDR3 loop reads CASSFFDIGAQETQYF. CDR3 nucleotide sequence: TGTGCCAGCAGCTTCTTCGACATCGGGGCCCAAGAGACCCAGTACTTC.